This TCR beta chain was recorded in a study of blood T cells in healthy people across ages. Findings and caveats of the study: In long-lived donors, naive CD4+ cell counts and diversity exceeded those of aged donors. Unsorted PBMC input precluded a conclusive naive versus antigen-experienced comparison.

Alongside a J-beta primer mix, a sample-barcoded 5' primer served in a second PCR lasting about 6 to 11 cycles. The yield of each sample was at least 3 million CDR3-containing paired-end reads. TCRdb ran MiXCR on the 5' RACE reads and lists one entry per CDR3 protein. The sample has hundreds of thousands of distinct CDR3 sequences, roughly 44% seen once. The amount of total RNA extracted per sample was at least 6 micrograms. The CDR3 has 17 amino acids. With V trimmed by 5 bases and J by 5 bases, 12 bases remained unmatched. In regard to this clonotype: The antigen remains undetermined.

This receptor was obtained from a man aged 55-75 years in good health. Input material: blood. The genes are TRBV6-7 and TRBJ2-5; 12 bases fit TRBD1. TRBV6-7 is an ORF, and what it does is uncertain. In DNA, the CDR3 is TGTGCCAGCAGTACTCCCCCGGGACAGGGGGCGTCGGAGACCCAGTACTTC. Protein: CASSTPPGQGASETQYF.